These 30 T cell receptor beta chains were all obtained from the same sample, sequenced in a study of cytomegalovirus exposure and HLA in healthy donors. PCR primers comprised 60 Vbeta and 13 Jbeta primers. Libraries were prepared by immunoSEQ multiplex PCR; TCRdb keeps only in-frame clonotypes and omits some of them. The sample consists of about 140,000 clones, 73% of them appearing once. Input material: PBMCs. These TCRs come from a woman in her thirties or forties in good health and CMV-seronegative.

This chain links TRBV14 with TRBJ1-3; D is unresolved. Germline V CDR1 and CDR2: SGHDN, FVKESK. Trimming removed 4 bases at V and 0 bases at J, with 7 bases between. This CDR3 is built from 14 residues. CDR3 bases: TGTGCCAGCAGCCGATATAGCTCTGGAAACACCATATATTTT. Its translation is CASSRYSSGNTIYF.

The chain couples TRBV5-5 to TRBJ2-7; tentative D call: TRBD2 (5 bases). Germline V lookup: CDR1 SGHKS, CDR2 YYEKEE (reference sequence). Trimming took 4 bases from V and 0 from J, leaving 14 bases between them. This CDR3 is built from 15 residues. The CDR3 DNA reads TGTGCCAGCAGCCGTATGGTACGGGACTCCTACGAGCAGTACTTC. It encodes CASSRMVRDSYEQYF.

The chain has TRBV2 and TRBJ1-5, with 9 bases identical to TRBD1. Trimming removed 5 bases from V and 6 bases from J; junction bases left unmatched: 5. Looked up from germline, CDR1 is SNHLY and CDR2 is FYNNEI. The CDR3 extends over 14 amino acids. The CDR3 reads CASSLGQGIQPQHF. The CDR3 DNA is TGTGCCAGCAGTTTGGGACAGGGAATTCAGCCCCAGCATTTT.

Within the sample, this clone is medium-sized. V usage is TRBV7-2 and J usage is TRBJ2-2; D gene uncertain. The CDR3 runs 12 residues. The germline V and J ends were trimmed by 7 bases and 0 bases, with 3 bases remaining between them. Germline V gene data show CDR1 as SGHTA and CDR2 as FQGNSA. The CDR3 DNA follows: TGTGCCAGCATCGCGAACACCGGGGAGCTGTTTTTT. It is translated as CASIANTGELFF.

This clone was seen a few times. This chain uses TRBV5-1 with TRBJ1-1; possibly TRBD1 for D (6 bases). The CDR3 totals 17 residues. Germline-derived CDR1 and CDR2 are SGHRS and YFSETQ. Trimming shortened V by 2 bases and J by 0 bases, and 17 bases separated the two germline ends. CDR3 in amino acids: CASSLGANQGMNTEAFF. The CDR3 DNA reads as TGCGCCAGCAGCTTAGGGGCGAATCAGGGGATGAACACTGAAGCTTTCTTT.

The chain couples TRBV29-1 to TRBJ2-3; 9 bases map to TRBD2. Germline CDR1 and CDR2: SQVTM and ANQGSEA. The CDR3 contains 13 residues. The junction had 10 bases not matched to a gene; V was cut back by 5 bases and J by 10 bases. The CDR3 DNA sequence: TGCAGCGTTCGGGCGGGGGGGGCTTGGGCGCAGTATTTT. Its protein product is CSVRAGGAWAQYF.

The gene calls are TRBV7-9 and TRBJ1-2; the match to TRBD1 covers 9 bases. This CDR3 is 12 amino acids long. The ends lost 6 bases at V and 8 bases at J; junction bases unmatched: 4. Per germline, CDR1 SEHNR and CDR2 FQNEAQ (reference sequence). CDR3 nucleotides: TGTGCCAGCAGTCGGGACAGGGTCGGCTACACCTTC. This sequence encodes CASSRDRVGYTF.

The chain carries TRBV5-4 and TRBJ2-3; 11 bases are shared with TRBD2. The germline V gene encodes CDR1 SGHNT and CDR2 YYREEE (reference sequence). This CDR3 comprises 16 residues. V dropped 0 bases and J dropped 6; count of bases not matched to a gene: 6. DNA for the CDR3: TGTGCCAGCAGCTTGGCCGGGACTAGCGGTAAGGATACGCAGTATTTT. Amino acids: CASSLAGTSGKDTQYF.

V gene TRBV6-5 combines with J gene TRBJ2-1; the D gene is possibly TRBD2 (7 bases). Looked up from germline, CDR1 is MNHEY and CDR2 is SVGAGI. The CDR3 is 15 residues long. The V and J ends lost 6 bases and 3 bases respectively, with 15 bases between them. CDR3 amino acids: CASRSSGGSYNEQFF. The DNA for the CDR3 is TGTGCCAGCAGGTCCTCGGGGGGCAGCTACAATGAGCAGTTCTTC.

The rearrangement joins TRBV27 to TRBJ1-2; D possibly corresponds to TRBD1 (5 bases). Looked up from germline, CDR1 is MNHEY and CDR2 is SMNVEV (reference sequence). The CDR3 has 13 amino acids. The V and J ends lost 3 bases and 7 bases respectively, with 12 bases between them. The CDR3 DNA follows: TGTGCCAGCAGTTTTGGCAGGGAGGGTGGCTACACCTTC. This translates into CASSFGREGGYTF.

V and J are TRBV25-1 and TRBJ2-1; 9 nucleotides agree with TRBD1. The length of the CDR3 is 15 residues. V shed 7 bases, J shed 9 bases, and the junction held 13 bases outside the gene matches. CDR1 and CDR2 from the germline V gene are MGHDK and SYGVNS. The CDR3 nucleotides read TGTGCCAGCAACAAACCGGGACAGGGACTTGGTGAGCAGTTCTTC. Translated, it gives CASNKPGQGLGEQFF.

This chain uses TRBV4-1 with TRBJ2-7, with unresolved D. The germline gives CDR1 MGHRA, CDR2 YSYEKL. The ends were cut back, 0 bases at V and 0 bases at J, with 9 bases in the middle. The CDR3 runs to 15 residues. The CDR3 DNA sequence: TGCGCCAGCAGCCAAGATGAGGTAAACTCCTACGAGCAGTACTTC. It yields the protein CASSQDEVNSYEQYF.

This chain joins TRBV9 and TRBJ1-4; a weak D match, TRBD1 (5 bases). The CDR3 is 14 amino acids. Trimming shortened V by 2 bases and J by 8 bases, and 13 bases separated the two germline ends. Germline lookup yields CDR1 SGDLS and CDR2 YYNGEE. The CDR3 here is CASSVGGTPEKLFF. The CDR3 bases are TGTGCCAGCAGCGTGGGGGGAACCCCCGAAAAACTGTTTTTT.

The chain recombines TRBV4-1 with TRBJ1-2; D is possibly TRBD1 (6 bases). This CDR3 is built from 16 residues. CDR1 and CDR2 (germline): MGHRA, YSYEKL. V was trimmed by 0 bases and J by 6 bases, leaving 17 bases between them. CDR3 bases: TGCGCCAGCAGCCAAGAAGAGGCAGGGGATTGGGATGGCTACACCTTC. Translated: CASSQEEAGDWDGYTF.

V is TRBV6-1 and J is TRBJ1-3; D gene ambiguous. Per the germline V gene, CDR1 is MNHNS and CDR2 is SASEGT. The CDR3 loop spans 12 amino acids. V lost 4 bases and J 4 bases, leaving 5 bases between the germline ends. DNA for the CDR3: TGTGCCAGCAGTGTCCAGGGAAACACCATATATTTT. Translated: CASSVQGNTIYF.

J is TRBJ2-3 and V is TRBV5-6, with D perhaps matching TRBD1 (6 bases). CDR1 is SGHDT, CDR2 YYEEEE, per germline. The V gene lost 4 bases and the J gene lost 0 bases, with 18 bases spanning the gap. This CDR3 contains 17 residues. Here the CDR3 DNA reads TGTGCCAGCAGCGGCGCCGCGACAGGCCCTAGCACAGATACGCAGTATTTT. The encoded protein is CASSGAATGPSTDTQYF.

DNA of the CDR3: TGTGCCAGCAGCAAAGCAAGGGACAGAAGCTCTGGGGCCAACGTCCTGACTTTC. Translation gives CASSKARDRSSGANVLTF. This chain uses TRBV21-1 with TRBJ2-6; the table's D call, TRBD1, has no DNA check behind it. TRBV21-1 is assigned pseudogene status. This CDR3 comprises 18 residues.

This clone appeared a few times. V and J are TRBV4-3 and TRBJ2-3; 9 nucleotides line up with TRBD2. V gave up 5 bases and J gave up 0 bases; unmatched junction bases: 18. Germline V gene sequence: CDR1 LGHNA, CDR2 YSLEER. This CDR3 has 20 amino acids. The CDR3 sequence: CASSVRVATSGSSSTDTQYF. CDR3 coding DNA: TGCGCCAGCAGCGTAAGGGTCGCGACTAGCGGTTCCTCTAGCACAGATACGCAGTATTTT.

Here the CDR3 DNA reads TGTGCCAGCAGCTTACAGATGAACACTGAAGCTTTCTTT. It encodes CASSLQMNTEAFF. This chain connects TRBV11-3 to TRBJ1-1; no definite D call. V lost 2 bases to trimming and J lost 0 bases, with 4 bases between them. The CDR3 sequence is 13 residues long. Germline lookup yields CDR1 SGHNT and CDR2 YENEEA.

The chain couples TRBV27 to TRBJ2-5; possible D gene TRBD2, 7 bases. The assigned J gene may be wrong: the sequence end matches TRBJ2-7 better. The CDR3 spans 15 residues. The V gene's germline CDR1 is MNHEY and CDR2 SMNVEV (reference sequence). CDR3 sequence: CASSLRGGARYEQYF. As DNA, the CDR3 is TGTGCCAGCAGTTTAAGGGGGGGGGCGCGTTACGAGCAGTACTTC.

The chain is built from TRBV15 and TRBJ1-2; D unclear. This CDR3 comprises 12 residues. Per germline, CDR1 LNHNV and CDR2 YYDKDF (reference sequence). The ends were cut back, 1 base at V and 2 bases at J, with 2 bases in the middle. The CDR3 reads CATSRANYGYTF. The CDR3 region has the DNA TGTGCCACCAGCAGAGCGAACTATGGCTACACCTTC. The full variable domain, in which reference TRBV15 and TRBJ1-2 provide the parts outside the CDR3, is DAMVIQNPRYQVTQFGKPVTLSCSQTLNHNVMYWYQQKSSQAPKLLFHYYDKDFNNEADTPDNFQSRRPNTSFCFLDIRSPGLGDTAMYLCATSRANYGYTFGSGTRLTVV.

V and J are TRBV4-1 and TRBJ1-5, with a possible D match to TRBD1 (5 bases). V was pared by 3 bases and J by 3 bases, with 9 bases between. Germline values: CDR1 MGHRA, CDR2 YSYEKL. This CDR3 is built from 14 residues. CDR3 sequence (DNA): TGCGCCAGCAGCCATCCAGGGCCCAATCAGCCCCAGCATTTT. Translation: CASSHPGPNQPQHF.

V usage is TRBV18 and J usage is TRBJ1-3; TRBD1 matches at 7 bases. The CDR3 is made up of 16 amino acids. Germline loops: CDR1 KGHSH, CDR2 LQKENI. V trimming: 2 bases; J trimming: 4 bases; junction bases outside the gene matches: 8. The CDR3 nucleotides read TGTGCCAGCTCACCAACGACAGGGCCGGCGGGAAACACCATATATTTT. This gives the protein CASSPTTGPAGNTIYF.

As to this clone: A single base is all that separates this from a far larger clone, so a read error is likely. This chain joins TRBV2 and TRBJ1-2; D gene ambiguous. This CDR3 is 12 amino acids long. Germline V gene sequence: CDR1 SNHLY, CDR2 FYNNEI. The CDR3 spells CAGRHVGDGYTF. DNA of the CDR3: TGTGCCGGCAGACACGTAGGAGATGGCTACACCTTC.

CDR3 region: CASSLATSGGKETQYF. The CDR3 coding sequence is TGCGCCAGCAGCTTGGCTACTAGCGGGGGGAAAGAGACCCAGTACTTC. The chain carries TRBV5-1 and TRBJ2-5; 12 bases fit TRBD2. CDR3 length: 16 residues. With V trimmed by 0 bases and J by 3 bases, 3 bases remained unmatched. The germline V gene has CDR1 SGHRS and CDR2 YFSETQ.

V is TRBV27 and J is TRBJ2-1; possible D gene TRBD2, 6 bases. Germline CDR1 and CDR2: MNHEY and SMNVEV (reference sequence). Trimming removed 8 bases at V and 4 bases at J, with 21 bases between. This CDR3 is 16 amino acids long. CDR3 sequence (DNA): TGTGCCAGCGGACGGTACGGGGCAGGGACTTACAATGAGCAGTTCTTC. Translated: CASGRYGAGTYNEQFF.

The V call is TRBV7-9, the J call TRBJ1-1; no firm D call. The CDR3 extends over 12 amino acids. Deletions cut 5 bases from V and 1 base from J, with 5 bases between. Germline V gene lookup returns CDR1 SEHNR and CDR2 FQNEAQ (reference sequence). The DNA for the CDR3 is TGTGCCAGCAGCAGAGGGAACACTGAAGCTTTCTTT. Translating it yields CASSRGNTEAFF. Full variable domain (rest looked up from reference TRBV7-9 and TRBJ1-1): DTGVSQNPRHKITKRGQNVTFRCDPISEHNRLYWYRQTLGQGPEFLTYFQNEAQLEKSRLLSDRFSAERPKGSFSTLEIQRTEQGDSAMYLCASSRGNTEAFFGQGTRLTVV.

The chain combines TRBV25-1 with TRBJ1-6; D perhaps matches TRBD1 (5 bases). This CDR3 spans 11 amino acids. Germline lookup yields CDR1 MGHDK and CDR2 SYGVNS. V lost 7 bases, J lost 15 bases, and 13 bases lay in between. CDR3 DNA: TGTGCCAGCACTGATGTAGGGGTCCTCCACTTT. Amino acid sequence: CASTDVGVLHF.

This clone was counted a single time. The CDR3 nucleotides are TGTGCCAGCTCACCGCAACGGACTCACTCTGGGGCCAACGTCCTGACTTTC. Its translation: CASSPQRTHSGANVLTF. The chain joins TRBV18 to TRBJ2-6, with D possibly being TRBD2 (5 bases). V gave up 3 bases and J gave up 0 bases, with 12 bases separating them. This CDR3 is built from 17 residues. The germline CDR1 and CDR2 sequences are KGHSH and LQKENI.

The V and J genes are TRBV9 and TRBJ1-1, with D possibly matching TRBD1 (6 bases). V lost 4 bases and J 5 bases, leaving 15 bases between the germline ends. Looked up from germline, CDR1 is SGDLS and CDR2 is YYNGEE. This CDR3 is 14 amino acids long. The DNA for the CDR3 is TGTGCCAGCAGCCTCACCGTTACAGGGACTGAAGCTTTCTTT. Its protein is CASSLTVTGTEAFF.